A selection of T cell receptor beta chains follows, all from one sample in a study of blood T cell repertoires in COVID-19. TCRdb's copy holds only in-frame clones and misses some; the assay was immunoSEQ multiplex PCR. The sample lists over 85,000 clones, about 80% occurring once. Specimen: peripheral blood. The receptor set was obtained from a human donor in a cohort sampled during active COVID-19. Both conserved end residues are part of each CDR3. A D gene is named only where the DNA matches it firmly. Clone size, where shown, is once, few, many, or a class for clones that have expanded.

abundance | j_gene | d_gene | v_gene | CDR3nt | CDR3aa
few | TRBJ1-4 | NA | TRBV4-2 | TGTGCCAGCAGCCCGGGTGGTCAGGGCGGTGAAAAACTGTTTTTT | CASSPGGQGGEKLFF
NA | TRBJ1-2 | TRBD1 | TRBV7-2 | TGTGCCAGCAGCTTAGACTCAGGGGGCACAAGCTACACCTTC | CASSLDSGGTSYTF
few | TRBJ2-4 | TRBD1 | TRBV24-1 | TGTGCCACCAGTGATCGACAGGGGCGAGTCAAAAACATTCAGTACTTC | CATSDRQGRVKNIQYF
NA | TRBJ2-5 | NA | TRBV24-1 | TGTGCCACCAGTGATGGCGGCAGGGGCCCTGTGGAGACCCAGTACTTC | CATSDGGRGPVETQYF
once | TRBJ2-1 | NA | TRBV2 | TGTGCCAGCAGGGCAAATTATGAGCAGTTCTTC | CASRANYEQFF
few | TRBJ2-1 | TRBD2 | TRBV14 | TGTGCCAGCAGCCAAGCGTCTAGCGGCTACAATGAGCAGTTCTTC | CASSQASSGYNEQFF
NA | TRBJ1-6 | NA | TRBV4-3 | TGCGCCAGCAGCCAAGATTCCAGGCAGCTTTATAATTCACCCCTCCACTTT | CASSQDSRQLYNSPLHF
NA | TRBJ1-2 | NA | TRBV6-1 | TGTGCCAGCAGTGAAGGTGGACTTTATGGCTACACCTTC | CASSEGGLYGYTF
once | TRBJ2-3 | NA | TRBV7-2 | TGTGCCAGCAGCGAGGGACATCTCACAGATACGCAGTATTTT | CASSEGHLTDTQYF
NA | TRBJ2-3 | TRBD2 | TRBV9 | TGTGCCAGCAGCCAGAGGACTAGCGGGGGAACAGATACGCAGTATTTT | CASSQRTSGGTDTQYF
NA | TRBJ2-7 | NA | TRBV12-3/TRBV12-4 | TGTGCCAGCAGTTCAGCACAAAAAACCGAGCAGTACTTC | CASSSAQKTEQYF
NA | TRBJ2-5 | TRBD1 | TRBV19 | TGTGCCAGTAGTACCGGGACAGGTTTCGGGAAGACCCAGTACTTC | CASSTGTGFGKTQYF
NA | TRBJ2-5 | TRBD2 | TRBV9 | TGTGCCAGCAGCGTCGGCGGGGGGGAAGAGACCCAGTACTTC | CASSVGGGEETQYF
NA | TRBJ2-2 | NA | TRBV3-1/TRBV3-2 | TGTGCCAGCAGGACAGCCTACACCGGGGAGCTGTTTTTT | CASRTAYTGELFF
few | TRBJ1-5 | TRBD1 | TRBV7-8 | TGTGCCAGCAGCTTAGTAGCCGACAGGGTAGGCAAGCCCCAGCATTTT | CASSLVADRVGKPQHF
few | TRBJ1-5 | NA | TRBV2 | TGTGCCAGCAGCCCTAATAGCAATCAGCCCCAGCATTTT | CASSPNSNQPQHF
NA | TRBJ2-1 | TRBD2 | TRBV7-9 | TGTGCCAGCAGTTCCCGCCGCAGCGGGGGGGCCGGGGGTAATGAGCAGTTCTTC | CASSSRRSGGAGGNEQFF
NA | TRBJ2-1 | NA | TRBV7-8 | TGTGCCAGCAGCTTGGGACTGGGCTACAATGAGCAGTTCTTC | CASSLGLGYNEQFF
NA | TRBJ2-3 | TRBD1 | TRBV5-1 | TGCGCCAGCAGCCTCGGGACAGGGACAGATACGCAGTATTTT | CASSLGTGTDTQYF
NA | TRBJ1-6 | TRBD1 | TRBV6-2/TRBV6-3 | TGTGCCAGCAGTTTTCAGGGGGTAGGTACACCCCTCCACTTT | CASSFQGVGTPLHF
NA | TRBJ1-1 | NA | TRBV7-2 | TGTGCCAGCAGCTCTCAGACTCGGATCGTCACTGAAGCTTTCTTT | CASSSQTRIVTEAFF
NA | TRBJ2-1 | NA | TRBV5-1 | TGCGCCAGCAGCTTGGCCCAGGGAGGAGGCGATGAGCAGTTCTTC | CASSLAQGGGDEQFF
few | TRBJ1-2 | TRBD1 | TRBV11-2 | TGTGCCAGCAGCTCGAGGACAGGGTGGCTCTATGGCTACACCTTC | CASSSRTGWLYGYTF
NA | TRBJ2-2 | TRBD1 | TRBV5-1 | TGCGCCAGCCCTAGGACAGGGTACACCGGGGAGCTGTTTTTT | CASPRTGYTGELFF
few | TRBJ1-1 | TRBD1 | TRBV6-1 | TGTGCCAGCAGTGAAGGTCCCAGGGGGATTGAAGCTTTCTTT | CASSEGPRGIEAFF
once | TRBJ2-1 | NA | TRBV2 | TGTGCCAGCAGTGAAGAGACATTCTCCTACAATGAGCAGTTCTTC | CASSEETFSYNEQFF
NA | TRBJ1-2 | NA | TRBV6-5 | TGTGCCAGCAGTTATAATTCGGGGGGCACCAAACGGGGCTACACCTTC | CASSYNSGGTKRGYTF
NA | TRBJ1-4 | TRBD1 | TRBV19 | TGTGCCACCACTCAACTCCGGACAGGGGGACAAGAAAAACTGTTTTTT | CATTQLRTGGQEKLFF
NA | TRBJ1-5 | NA | TRBV18 | TGTGCCAGCTCACCACCGGGCTTTTATCAGCCCCAGCATTTT | CASSPPGFYQPQHF